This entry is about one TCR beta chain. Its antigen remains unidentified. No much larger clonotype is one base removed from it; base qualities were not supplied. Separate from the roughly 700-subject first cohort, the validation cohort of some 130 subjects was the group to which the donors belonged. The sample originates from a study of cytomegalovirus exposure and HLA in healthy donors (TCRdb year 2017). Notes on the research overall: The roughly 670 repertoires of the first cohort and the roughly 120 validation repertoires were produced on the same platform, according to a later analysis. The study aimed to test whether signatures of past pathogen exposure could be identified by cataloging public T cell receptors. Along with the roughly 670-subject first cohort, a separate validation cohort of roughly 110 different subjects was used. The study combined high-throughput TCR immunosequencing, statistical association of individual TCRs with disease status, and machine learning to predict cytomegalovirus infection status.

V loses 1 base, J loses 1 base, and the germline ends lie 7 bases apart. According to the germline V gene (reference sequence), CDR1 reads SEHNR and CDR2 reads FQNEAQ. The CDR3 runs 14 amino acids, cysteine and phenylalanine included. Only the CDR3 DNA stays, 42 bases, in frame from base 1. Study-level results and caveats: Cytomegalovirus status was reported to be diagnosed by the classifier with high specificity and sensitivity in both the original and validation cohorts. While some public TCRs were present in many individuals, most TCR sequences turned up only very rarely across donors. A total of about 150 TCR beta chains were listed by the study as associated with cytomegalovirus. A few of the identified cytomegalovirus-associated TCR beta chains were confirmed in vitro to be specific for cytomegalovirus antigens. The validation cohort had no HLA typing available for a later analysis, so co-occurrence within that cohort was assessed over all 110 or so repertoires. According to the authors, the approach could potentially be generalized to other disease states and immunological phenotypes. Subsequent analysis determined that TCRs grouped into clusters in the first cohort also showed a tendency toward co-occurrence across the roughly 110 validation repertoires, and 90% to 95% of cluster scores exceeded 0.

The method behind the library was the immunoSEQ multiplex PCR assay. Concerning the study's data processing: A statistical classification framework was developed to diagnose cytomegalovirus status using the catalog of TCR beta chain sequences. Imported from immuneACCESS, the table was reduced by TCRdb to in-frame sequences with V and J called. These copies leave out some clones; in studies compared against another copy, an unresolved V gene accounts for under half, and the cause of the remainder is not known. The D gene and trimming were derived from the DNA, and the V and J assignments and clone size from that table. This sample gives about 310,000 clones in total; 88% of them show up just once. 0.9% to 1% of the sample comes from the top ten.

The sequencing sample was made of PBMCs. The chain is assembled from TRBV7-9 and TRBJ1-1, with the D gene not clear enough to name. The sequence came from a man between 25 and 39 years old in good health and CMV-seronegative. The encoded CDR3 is CASSLDTANTEAFF. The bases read TGTGCCAGCAGCTTAGATACAGCGAACACTGAAGCTTTCTTT.